This TCR beta chain was captured in a study of blood T cell repertoires in COVID-19. Background on the study: Whether acute or convalescent, the COVID-19 samples came from the United States, Italy and Spain. Nucleic acid was either cDNA or gDNA, and it came from T cells, B-cell-depleted T cells, or PBMCs.

This CDR3 is built from 19 residues. Here immunoSEQ multiplex PCR was the method, and the copy in TCRdb shows in-frame clones only, minus some. The repertoire holds hundreds of thousands of clones, with around 83% as singletons. The sequence derives from a woman aged 45-65 years with acute or convalescent COVID-19. The sequenced sample was peripheral blood. V and J are TRBV1 and TRBJ2-1; the table's D gene call, TRBD2, was not cross checked with the DNA. TRBV1 is labeled a pseudogene. CDR3 region: CTSSLQGLAGKEFYNEQFF. The DNA of the CDR3 is TGCACCAGCAGCCTCCAGGGACTAGCGGGGAAAGAGTTTTACAATGAGCAGTTCTTC.